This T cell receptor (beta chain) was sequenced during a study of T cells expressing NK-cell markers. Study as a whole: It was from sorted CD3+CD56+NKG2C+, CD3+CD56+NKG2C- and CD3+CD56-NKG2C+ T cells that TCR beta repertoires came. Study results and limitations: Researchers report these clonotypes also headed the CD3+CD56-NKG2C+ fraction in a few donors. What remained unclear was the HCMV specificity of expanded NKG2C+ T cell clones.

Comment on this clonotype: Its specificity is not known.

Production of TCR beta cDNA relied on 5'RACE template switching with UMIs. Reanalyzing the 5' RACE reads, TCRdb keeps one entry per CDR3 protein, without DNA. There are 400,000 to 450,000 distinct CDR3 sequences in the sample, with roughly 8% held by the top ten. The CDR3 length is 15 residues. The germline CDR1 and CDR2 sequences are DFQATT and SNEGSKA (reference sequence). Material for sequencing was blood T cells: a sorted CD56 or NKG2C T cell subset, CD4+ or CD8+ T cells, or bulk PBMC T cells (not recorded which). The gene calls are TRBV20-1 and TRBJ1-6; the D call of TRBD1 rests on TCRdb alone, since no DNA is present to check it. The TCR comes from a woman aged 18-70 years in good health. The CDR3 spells CSAGAGGLRPSPLHF.